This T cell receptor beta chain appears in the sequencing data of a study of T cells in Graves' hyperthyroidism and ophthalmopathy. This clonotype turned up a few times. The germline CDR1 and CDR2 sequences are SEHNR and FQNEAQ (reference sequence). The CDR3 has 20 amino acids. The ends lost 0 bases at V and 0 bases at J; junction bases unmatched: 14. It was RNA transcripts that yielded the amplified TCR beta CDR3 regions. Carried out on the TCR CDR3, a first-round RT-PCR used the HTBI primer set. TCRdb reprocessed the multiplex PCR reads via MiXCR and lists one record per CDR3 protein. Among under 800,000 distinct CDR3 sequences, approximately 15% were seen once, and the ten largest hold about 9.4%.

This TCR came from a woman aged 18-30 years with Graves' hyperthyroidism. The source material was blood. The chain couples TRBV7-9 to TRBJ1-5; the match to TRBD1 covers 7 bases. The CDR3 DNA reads TGTGCCAGCAGCTTAGCGCTAGGACAGGAGGCATACCGTAGCAATCAGCCCCAGCATTTT. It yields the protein CASSLALGQEAYRSNQPQHF.